This is a list of T cell receptor beta chains from one sample in a study of cytomegalovirus exposure and HLA in healthy donors. The method was immunoSEQ multiplex PCR; TCRdb's version includes in-frame clones alone and lacks a portion of them. The repertoire holds about 180,000 clones, over 70% seen once, with around 3% in the top ten. Sequencing input: PBMCs. All receptors come from a male donor in good health and CMV-seronegative. Both conserved end residues are part of each CDR3. The D gene is left open where the match is weak. Rows may omit the clone size; those that give it use once, few, many or a size class.

TRBJ2-1 15 TRBV6-1 TRBD2 . TGTGCCAGCAGTGAAGGGGTAGCGGGACGCAATGAGCAGTTCTTC CASSEGVAGRNEQFF
TRBJ2-1 14 TRBV4-3 . . TGCGCCAGCAGCCAAGATCGAGCTAGCGTCGAGCAGTTCTTC CASSQDRASVEQFF
TRBJ2-7 16 TRBV19 TRBD2 . TGTGCCAGTAGTACCCAGGGGACTAGCGGGAGCTACGAGCAGTACTTC CASSTQGTSGSYEQYF
TRBJ1-1 15 TRBV5-1 . few TGCGCCAGCAGCTTGGCCTTGGGGGCAAACACTGAAGCTTTCTTT CASSLALGANTEAFF
TRBJ2-1 15 TRBV12-5 TRBD2 . TGTGCTAGTGGTTTGGGACTAGCGGGAAACAATGAGCAGTTCTTC CASGLGLAGNNEQFF
TRBJ2-7 14 TRBV29-1 . . TGCAGCGTTCGTGAGGGCATCCGATCCTACGAGCAGTACTTC CSVREGIRSYEQYF
TRBJ1-5 18 TRBV30 . . TGTGCCTGGAGTGTATGGCCGTGGGCAAAGATTAGCAATCAGCCCCAGCATTTT CAWSVWPWAKISNQPQHF
TRBJ2-7 15 TRBV9 TRBD2 . TGTGCCAGCAGCGTAGGGCTAGCGGGCCGTTACGAGCAGTACTTC CASSVGLAGRYEQYF
TRBJ2-1 13 TRBV7-9 . once TGTGCCTGCGCCGCAAACTCCTACAATGAGCAGTTCTTC CACAANSYNEQFF
TRBJ2-1 16 TRBV4-3 TRBD2 . TGCGCCAGCAGCCAGACTAGCGGGAGGATCGGCGATGAGCAGTTCTTC CASSQTSGRIGDEQFF
TRBJ1-5 14 TRBV18 . . TGTGCCAGCTCACCGGAGAAGATCAATCAGCCCCAGCATTTT CASSPEKINQPQHF
TRBJ1-1 12 TRBV6-1 . . TGTGCCAGCAGCTTTAGGAACACTGAAGCTTTCTTT CASSFRNTEAFF
TRBJ1-6 14 TRBV30 . . TGTGCCTGGAGTGGTGGAGGGGTTAATTCACCCCTCCACTTT CAWSGGGVNSPLHF
TRBJ1-5 10 TRBV28 . . TGTGCCAGCTTAAATCAGCCCCAGCATTTT CASLNQPQHF
TRBJ2-7 16 TRBV11-3 TRBD1 . TGTGCCAGCAGCTTAGCCGCCGGGACAGGGGACTACGAGCAGTACTTC CASSLAAGTGDYEQYF
TRBJ1-4 12 TRBV6-5 . once TGTGCCAGCCGTAGGGGCCGTGAAAAACTGTTTTTT CASRRGREKLFF
TRBJ2-3 13 TRBV27 . . TGTGCCAGCAGTTCCCTAGGCACAGATACGCAGTATTTT CASSSLGTDTQYF
TRBJ2-5 16 TRBV9 . . TGTGCCAGCAGCACTGTGGGGGGGCGAGGGGGTGAGACCCAGTACTTC CASSTVGGRGGETQYF
TRBJ2-6 15 TRBV5-1 . . TGCGCCAGCAGCTTGGCCCAGGCTGGGGCCAACGTCCTGACTTTC CASSLAQAGANVLTF
TRBJ2-1 14 TRBV6-6 TRBD2 . TGTGCCAGCAGCACGGTAGCGGGGTACAATGAGCAGTTCTTC CASSTVAGYNEQFF
TRBJ1-2 13 TRBV19 . . TGTGCCAGTAGTATGTTAGCTAACTATGGCTACACCTTC CASSMLANYGYTF
TRBJ2-1 11 TRBV30 . . TGTGCCTGGAACGAGGCGAATGAGCAGTTCTTC CAWNEANEQFF
TRBJ2-1 15 TRBV5-8 . . TGTGCCAGCAGCCAAGGGGTGAGCTCCTACAATGAGCAGTTCTTC CASSQGVSSYNEQFF
TRBJ2-3 14 TRBV6-6 TRBD1 . TGTGCCAGCAGTTACAGGCCAGGGGGCGAGGGGCAGTATTTT CASSYRPGGEGQYF
TRBJ1-2 13 TRBV18 . . TGTGCCAGCTCCCGGGACACAAACTATGGCTACACCTTC CASSRDTNYGYTF